This TCR beta chain comes out of a study of response to subunit inactivated influenza vaccine. Worth noting for this clonotype: As yet, its antigen is unknown.

Study-level results: The authors offered the suggestion that each seasonal influenza vaccination recruits few new T cells.

TCRdb re-derived calls from the RT-PCR reads in MiXCR, one entry per CDR3 protein. The profile covers 500,000 to 550,000 distinct CDR3 sequences, with 6% to 9% appearing a single time and approximately 14% taken by the ten largest. V lost 6 bases to trimming and J lost 4 bases, with 19 bases between them. The CDR3 has 16 residues. This chain connects TRBV12-3 or TRBV12-4 to TRBJ1-5, with a weak D call TRBD1 (6 bases). This sequence was found in a man between 50 and 69 years old who received an inactivated influenza vaccine. Sequencing used PBMCs from blood, obtained less than 30 months after vaccination. This CDR3 reads CASSLSGGRANQPQHF. CDR3 DNA: TGTGCCAGCAGCCTTTCGGGGGGCAGGGCAAATCAGCCCCAGCATTTT.